Listed below are T cell receptor beta chains from one sample, sequenced in a study of identifying expanded T cells in peripheral blood. This table comes from immunoSEQ multiplex PCR, and its TCRdb copy is limited to in-frame clones, with some not included. The repertoire holds about 110,000 clones, with about 88% as singletons. The specimen was blood. The origin of the receptors is a person aged 18 to 75 in good health. CDR3s include the opening cysteine and the closing phenylalanine or tryptophan. The D gene is left open where the match is weak. Where a row states a size, it is once, few, many or the class of an expanded clone; other rows omit it.

TRBJ2-1,NA,NA,TRBV5-6,TGTGCCAGCAGTGAGGGGATTCGTGAGCAGTTCTTC,CASSEGIREQFF
TRBJ2-3,TRBD2,NA,TRBV6-5,TGTGCCGCCAAGGCGGGGGGCACAGATACGCAGTATTTT,CAAKAGGTDTQYF
TRBJ2-1,TRBD2,NA,TRBV2,TGTGCCAGCAGTGGCTTTAGCGGGAGTCCCTACAATGAGCAGTTCTTC,CASSGFSGSPYNEQFF
TRBJ2-3,NA,NA,TRBV5-4,TGTGCCAGCAGCTTAGCAGGGGGGGGCACAGATACGCAGTATTTT,CASSLAGGGTDTQYF
TRBJ1-4,NA,NA,TRBV18,TGTGCCAGCTCACCAGGCGAAAAACTGTTTTTT,CASSPGEKLFF
TRBJ1-2,TRBD1,NA,TRBV4-2,TGTGCCAGCAGCCAAGGGGGGACAGACTATGGCTACACCTTC,CASSQGGTDYGYTF
TRBJ2-1,NA,NA,TRBV5-5,TGTGCCAGCAGCTTCAAGGGCATCTGGAATGAGCAGTTCTTC,CASSFKGIWNEQFF
TRBJ1-1,TRBD1,NA,TRBV27,TGTGCCAGCAGCCGACAGGGGGACACTGAAGCTTTCTTT,CASSRQGDTEAFF
TRBJ2-1,TRBD2,once,TRBV19,TGTGCCAGTAGCGGAGCGGGGGACTCCTACAATGAGCAGTTCTTC,CASSGAGDSYNEQFF
TRBJ1-6,TRBD1,few,TRBV4-2,TGTGCCAGCAGCCAAGATCCAACAGGGGATTCACCCCTCCACTTT,CASSQDPTGDSPLHF
TRBJ2-1,TRBD2,NA,TRBV9,TGTGCCAGCAGCGCCGGACTAGCGGGAGATGAGCAGTTCTTC,CASSAGLAGDEQFF
TRBJ2-1,NA,NA,TRBV5-8,TGTGCCAGCAGCTATCGACAGTTCTCCTACAATGAGCAGTTCTTC,CASSYRQFSYNEQFF
TRBJ1-4,TRBD1,NA,TRBV6-6,TGTGCCAGCAGTAGACAGGGGGTTGCAACTAATGAAAAACTGTTTTTT,CASSRQGVATNEKLFF
TRBJ2-5,NA,NA,TRBV2,TGTGCCAGCAGTGACCGGGACTCGATTGAAGAGACCCAGTACTTC,CASSDRDSIEETQYF
TRBJ1-2,NA,NA,TRBV28,TGTGCCAGCAGTTTTAGGGGAAACTATGGCTACACCTTC,CASSFRGNYGYTF
TRBJ1-6,NA,NA,TRBV7-9,TGTGCCAGCAGCTTTCCTAATTCACCCCTCCACTTT,CASSFPNSPLHF
TRBJ2-3,TRBD2,NA,TRBV4-1,TGCGCCAGCAGCCAAGGACCCAGCGGGAGTGGAGCAGATACGCAGTATTTT,CASSQGPSGSGADTQYF
TRBJ1-2,NA,NA,TRBV11-3,TGTGCCAGGGGGGCCGGGGGACACTATGGCTACACCTTC,CARGAGGHYGYTF
TRBJ2-5,TRBD1,NA,TRBV6-6,TGTGCCAGCAGCCCACAGGGGGCCGGCCAAGAGACCCAGTACTTC,CASSPQGAGQETQYF
TRBJ2-5,TRBD2,NA,TRBV5-4,TGTGCCAGCAGCTTCCGGACTAGCGGGAGTCAGACCCAGTACTTC,CASSFRTSGSQTQYF
TRBJ2-2,TRBD1,NA,TRBV7-3,TGTGCCAGCAGCTATCCGGGACAGGGGACGTTAGCACCCGGGGAGCTGTTTTTT,CASSYPGQGTLAPGELFF
TRBJ1-2,NA,NA,TRBV11-1,TGTGCCAGCAGCTTAGCGTCAGACTATGGCTACACCTTC,CASSLASDYGYTF
TRBJ1-1,NA,NA,TRBV14,TGTGCCAGCAGCCGACGTATGAACACTGAAGCTTTCTTT,CASSRRMNTEAFF
TRBJ2-3,NA,NA,TRBV11-2,TGTGCCAGCAGCCCAACTCCCGGGACAGATACGCAGTATTTT,CASSPTPGTDTQYF
TRBJ2-3,NA,NA,TRBV28,TGTGCCAGCAGGCCCCCAGCGGGAGATACGCAGTATTTT,CASRPPAGDTQYF